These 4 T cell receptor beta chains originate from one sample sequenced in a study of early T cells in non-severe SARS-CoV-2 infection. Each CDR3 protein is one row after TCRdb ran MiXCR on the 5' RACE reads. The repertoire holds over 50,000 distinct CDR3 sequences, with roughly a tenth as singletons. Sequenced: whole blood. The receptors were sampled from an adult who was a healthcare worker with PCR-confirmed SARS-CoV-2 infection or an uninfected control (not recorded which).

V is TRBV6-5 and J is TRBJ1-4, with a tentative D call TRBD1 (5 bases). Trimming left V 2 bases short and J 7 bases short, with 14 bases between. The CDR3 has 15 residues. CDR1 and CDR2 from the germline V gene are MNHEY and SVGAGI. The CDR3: CASSYERGRGEKLFF. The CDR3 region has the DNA TGTGCCAGCAGTTACGAAAGGGGTCGCGGTGAAAAACTGTTTTTT.

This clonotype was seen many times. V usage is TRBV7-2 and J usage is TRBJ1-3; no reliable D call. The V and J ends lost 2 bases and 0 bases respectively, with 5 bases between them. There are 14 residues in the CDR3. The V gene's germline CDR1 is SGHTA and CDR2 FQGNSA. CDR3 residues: CASSLLSSGNTIYF. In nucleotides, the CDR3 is TGTGCCAGCAGCTTATTGAGCTCTGGAAACACCATATATTTT.

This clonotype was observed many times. CDR3: CASKSSGTSTDTQYF. For the CDR3, the DNA is TGTGCCAGCAAATCTAGCGGGACTAGCACAGATACGCAGTATTTT. The chain recombines TRBV6-6 with TRBJ2-3; 9 bases match TRBD2. Germline CDR1 MNHNY, CDR2 SVGAGI (reference sequence). The junction had 5 bases not matched to a gene; V was cut back by 7 bases and J by 0 bases. This CDR3 spans 15 amino acids.

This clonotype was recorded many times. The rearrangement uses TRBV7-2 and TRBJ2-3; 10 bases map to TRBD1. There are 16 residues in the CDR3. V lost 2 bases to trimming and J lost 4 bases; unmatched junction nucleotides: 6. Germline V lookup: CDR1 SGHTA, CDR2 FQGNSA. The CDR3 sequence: CASSLNWDRGPDTQYF. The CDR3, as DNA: TGTGCCAGCAGCTTAAACTGGGACAGGGGCCCAGATACGCAGTATTTT.